This note documents a single T cell receptor (beta chain) sequence. The repertoire was sequenced with immunoSEQ multiplex PCR; TCRdb's copy has only in-frame clones and lacks some. The profile shows around 140,000 clones, just over 85% of them singletons. The sample is drawn from a study of blood T cell repertoires in COVID-19. Study-wide context: Samples taken during acute and convalescent COVID-19 were collected in the United States, Italy and Spain. PBMCs, B-cell-depleted T cells, or T cells provided the cDNA or gDNA that made up the material.

The CDR3 has 14 amino acids. Trimming shortened V by 0 bases and J by 9 bases, and 10 bases separated the two germline ends. Germline V gene data show CDR1 as SGHRS and CDR2 as YFSETQ. This receptor was obtained from a woman aged 55-69 years with acute or convalescent COVID-19. The sequencing sample was made of peripheral blood. The chain is built from TRBV5-1 and TRBJ1-6; D might be TRBD1 (5 bases). CDR3 protein: CASSLEGLLSPLHF. CDR3 in DNA: TGCGCCAGCAGCTTGGAGGGACTTCTTTCACCCCTCCACTTT.